The clone carrying this T cell receptor (beta chain) showed up just a few times. These data come from a study of blood T cell repertoires in COVID-19. Study overall: Some COVID-19 samples were acute and others convalescent; all came from the United States, Italy and Spain. PBMCs, B-cell-depleted T cells, or T cells provided the cDNA or gDNA that made up the material.

CDR3 length: 13 residues. CDR1 is MNHEY, CDR2 SVGAGI, per germline. Losses at the gene ends were 8 bases for V and 2 bases for J; bases not matched to a gene: 6. The table came from immunoSEQ multiplex PCR; TCRdb's copy has only in-frame clones and leaves some out. The table has approximately 190,000 clones, 88% seen once. The TCR comes from a man aged 35-49 years with active or convalescent COVID-19. The chain links TRBV6-5 to TRBJ2-7; 7 bases align to TRBD2. The sequencing sample was made of peripheral blood. CDR3 in amino acids: CASAGLTTYEQYF. In DNA form, the CDR3 reads TGTGCCAGCGCGGGACTAACAACCTACGAGCAGTACTTC.